This is a list of T cell receptor beta chains from one sample in a study of graft-versus-host responses after intestinal transplantation. Their cognate antigens are unknown. Data came from immunoSEQ multiplex PCR; TCRdb stores just in-frame clones and leaves some out. This table holds 80,000 to 95,000 clones, 93% found once. Source: unstimulated CD8+ T cells sorted from spleen or lymph node cells, taken before intestinal transplant. These receptor sequences come from a human donor who received an intestinal transplant. CDR3s include the opening cysteine and the closing phenylalanine or tryptophan. D genes are given only for firm matches. Expanded clones get a size class; other rows say once, few or many, or leave the size out.

d_call	v_call	j_call	clone_size	cdr3_nt	cdr3_aa
NA	TRBV27	TRBJ2-7	NA	TGTGCCAGCAGTTTATTGGGCAGGGACTACGAGCAGTACTTC	CASSLLGRDYEQYF
TRBD1	TRBV5-1	TRBJ2-7	NA	TGCGCCAGCAGCTTAGACCCGACAGGGACAGCCTACGAGCAGTACTTC	CASSLDPTGTAYEQYF
NA	TRBV11-2	TRBJ1-1	NA	TGTGCCAGCAGCCCCTGGGGCAGGGGAACTGAAGCTTTCTTT	CASSPWGRGTEAFF
TRBD2	TRBV4-3	TRBJ2-1	NA	TGCGCCAGCAGCCACGGGACTAGCGGGGACAATGAGCAGTTCTTC	CASSHGTSGDNEQFF
TRBD1	TRBV19	TRBJ1-1	NA	TGTGCCAGTAGAAAAGCCGGACAGGGGAAGGTGGGGTGGCATGGAGCTTTCTTT	CASRKAGQGKVGWHGAFF
TRBD1	TRBV27	TRBJ1-2	NA	TGTGCCAGCAGTTCGGGACAGGGGAACTATGGCTACACCTTC	CASSSGQGNYGYTF
TRBD1	TRBV11-3	TRBJ2-2	once	TGTGCCAGCAGCTTGGGGTGGTTGTGGACAGGGGCTCCCGGGGAGCTGTTTTTT	CASSLGWLWTGAPGELFF
NA	TRBV7-7	TRBJ2-7	NA	TGTGCCAGCAGCCTCGGTCTGCTTACCGAGCAGTACTTC	CASSLGLLTEQYF
TRBD1	TRBV7-9	TRBJ1-2	NA	TGTGCCAGCAGCTTAGCAGGACAGGGAAATGGCTACACCTTC	CASSLAGQGNGYTF
NA	TRBV6-5	TRBJ1-3	NA	TGTGCCAGCCAGGGATTGGGGTTTGGAAACACCATATATTTT	CASQGLGFGNTIYF
TRBD1	TRBV30	TRBJ2-2	NA	TGTGCCTGGAAGCAGACAGGGGCCGGGGAGCTGTTTTTT	CAWKQTGAGELFF
NA	TRBV13	TRBJ1-1	NA	TGTGCCAGCAGCTTAGCGGGGAACAAGGACACTGAAGCTTTCTTT	CASSLAGNKDTEAFF
TRBD2	TRBV4-3	TRBJ2-3	NA	TGCGCCAGCAGCCAAGAGGTCCGGGGGGGATGGGAAGATACGCAGTATTTT	CASSQEVRGGWEDTQYF
NA	TRBV4-1	TRBJ2-7	NA	TGCGCCAGCAGCCAAGATGTGACAGGCCGGGGGGCCTACGAGCAGTACTTC	CASSQDVTGRGAYEQYF
NA	TRBV5-6	TRBJ1-1	NA	TGTGCCAGCAGCTTGGTGGGCAGACACACTGAAGCTTTCTTT	CASSLVGRHTEAFF
NA	TRBV7-2	TRBJ1-2	NA	TGTGCCAGCAGCTGGGGGACTTACGATGGCTACACCTTC	CASSWGTYDGYTF
NA	TRBV15	TRBJ2-2	NA	TGTGCCACCAGCAGAGATCGAGCAGGGCGATTTGGGACCGGGGAGCTGTTTTTT	CATSRDRAGRFGTGELFF
NA	TRBV7-9	TRBJ1-4	NA	TGTGCCAGCAGCTTAGACAGAGCCACTAATGAAAAACTGTTTTTT	CASSLDRATNEKLFF
NA	TRBV4-3	TRBJ2-3	NA	TGCGCCAGCAGCGTCTACAGGGACCCGAGCACAGATACGCAGTATTTT	CASSVYRDPSTDTQYF
NA	TRBV4-3	TRBJ1-1	once	TGCGCCAGCAGCCAAGATGAATCGGTGAACACTGAAGCTTTCTTT	CASSQDESVNTEAFF
NA	TRBV4-1	TRBJ1-2	NA	TGCGCCAGCAGGGGGCAGGACTATGGCTACACCTTC	CASRGQDYGYTF
NA	TRBV7-9	TRBJ2-5	once	TGTGCCAGCAGCTCCAGACAAAAAGACCAAGAGACCCAGTACTTC	CASSSRQKDQETQYF
NA	TRBV11-2	TRBJ2-7	NA	TGTGCCAGCAGCTTTGACAGCTACGAGCAGTACTTC	CASSFDSYEQYF
NA	TRBV7-2	TRBJ2-2	NA	TGTGCCAGCAGCTTAACTGGGCCGAGCACCGGGGAGCTGTTTTTT	CASSLTGPSTGELFF
NA	TRBV2	TRBJ1-2	NA	TGTGCCAGCAGTGAAGCGCAGGGGAATGGGATCCGTGGCTACACCTTC	CASSEAQGNGIRGYTF
NA	TRBV27	TRBJ1-2	NA	TGTGCCAGCAGTACAGGGACCAACTATGGCTACACCTTC	CASSTGTNYGYTF